The 16 T cell receptor beta chains in this list originate from one sample, sequenced in a study of T cell changes during pregnancy in multiple sclerosis (dated by TCRdb to between 2018 and 2021). Library prep was done by the immunoSEQ multiplex PCR assay. TCRdb holds this immuneACCESS table with in-frame rearrangements only. Some clones are missing; in checked studies, unresolved V genes explain under half, and the rest has no known cause. The sample yields 40,000 or so clones; about 90% were counted once. The top ten constitute more than 0.55% of the sample. The material was CD4+ T cells from peripheral blood mononuclear cells, obtained before pregnancy. All receptors derive from a female donor with multiple sclerosis, enrolled in a pregnancy study.

This chain joins TRBV18 and TRBJ2-2; 8 bases line up with TRBD2. Germline V lookup: CDR1 KGHSH, CDR2 LQKENI. This CDR3 contains 19 residues. Trimming at V came to 4 bases and at J to 4 bases, leaving 17 bases not matched to a gene. CDR3 amino acids: CASSLRRAGAPGGTGELFF. CDR3 nucleotides: TGTGCCAGCTCACTACGACGAGCGGGGGCCCCAGGAGGCACCGGGGAGCTGTTTTTT.

The chain carries TRBV30 and TRBJ1-1; D might be TRBD1 (5 bases). V lost 2 bases and J 11 bases, leaving 9 bases between the germline ends. The CDR3 contains 10 residues. The germline V gene encodes CDR1 GTSNPN and CDR2 SVGIG (reference sequence). DNA for the CDR3: TGTGCCTGGAGTAGGGGTCGGGCTTTCTTT. This translates into CAWSRGRAFF.

V usage is TRBV29-1 and J usage is TRBJ2-5; D perhaps matches TRBD1 (5 bases). CDR1 and CDR2 (germline): SQVTM, ANQGSEA. The CDR3 contains 12 residues. The V end lost 1 base, the J end lost 3 bases, and 6 bases lay between the germline ends. The CDR3 DNA sequence: TGCAGCGTTGAAGGGGGCGAAGAGACCCAGTACTTC. This codes for CSVEGGEETQYF.

The chain links TRBV18 to TRBJ2-4; 7 bases are shared with TRBD1. The CDR3 is 14 amino acids. Germline V gene sequence: CDR1 KGHSH, CDR2 LQKENI. The trim removed 3 bases at V and 7 bases at J, leaving 6 bases unmatched. The CDR3 coding sequence is TGTGCCAGCTCACCGCAGACAGGGTCCAACATTCAGTACTTC. Its translation: CASSPQTGSNIQYF.

The chain carries TRBV6-1 and TRBJ1-2, with a possible D match to TRBD1 (5 bases). V was cut by 6 bases and J by 5 bases, with 13 bases left in between. Germline V gives CDR1 MNHNS, CDR2 SASEGT. The CDR3 is made up of 13 amino acids. The DNA for the CDR3 is TGTGCCAGCAGGAGGATCGGGGGGTATGGCTACACCTTC. Protein: CASRRIGGYGYTF.

The V gene is TRBV28, the J gene TRBJ1-5, with 7 nucleotides matching TRBD1. The V gene's germline CDR1 is MDHEN and CDR2 SYDVKM. This CDR3 has 13 amino acids. Trimming took 7 bases from V and 3 from J; bases not matched to a gene: 3. The CDR3 sequence is CASTGQFNQPQHF. The CDR3 DNA follows: TGTGCCAGCACGGGACAGTTCAATCAGCCCCAGCATTTT.

The gene calls are TRBV4-3 and TRBJ2-1; D is possibly TRBD2 (5 bases). Germline V CDR1 and CDR2: LGHNA, YSLEER. The CDR3 consists of 14 residues. V was clipped by 1 base and J by 4 bases, with 8 bases between them. CDR3 in amino acids: CASSQGGRYNEQFF. In nucleotides, the CDR3 is TGCGCCAGCAGCCAAGGAGGGAGATACAATGAGCAGTTCTTC.

This clone was counted once. The chain combines TRBV5-5 with TRBJ1-4; 8 nucleotides line up with TRBD1. This CDR3 region has 15 residues. Germline lookup yields CDR1 SGHKS and CDR2 YYEKEE (reference sequence). The ends lost 0 bases at V and 7 bases at J; junction bases unmatched: 5. The CDR3 bases are TGTGCCAGCAGCTTGGTAGGACAGGGTGGTGAAAAACTGTTTTTT. Protein sequence: CASSLVGQGGEKLFF.

In this sample, this clone turned up once. The V gene is TRBV28, the J gene TRBJ1-4; 7 nucleotides align to TRBD1. V lost 5 bases and J lost 0; bases outside the gene matches: 18. The CDR3 has 20 residues. The germline CDR1 and CDR2 sequences are MDHEN and SYDVKM. The CDR3 sequence: CASSISTGELRLATNEKLFF. The DNA for the CDR3 is TGTGCCAGCAGTATTTCTACAGGGGAGCTTCGACTCGCAACTAATGAAAAACTGTTTTTT.

The V gene is TRBV9, the J gene TRBJ1-3; D gene unclear. Germline CDR1 SGDLS, CDR2 YYNGEE. Trimming took 2 bases from V and 0 from J, leaving 9 bases between them. The CDR3 spans 15 residues. The DNA of the CDR3 is TGTGCCAGCAGCGTCACGGTTTCCTCTGGAAACACCATATATTTT. Its translation is CASSVTVSSGNTIYF.

V and J are TRBV5-6 and TRBJ1-6; TRBD1 might be the D (5 bases). Per germline, CDR1 SGHDT and CDR2 YYEEEE. The CDR3 has 15 amino acids. The V end was cut by 1 base, the J end by 8 bases, with 13 bases between. The CDR3 DNA follows: TGTGCCAGCAGCTTGCTTGGCAGGGTCGATTCACCCCTCCACTTT. It specifies CASSLLGRVDSPLHF.

The V gene is TRBV6-1, the J gene TRBJ1-4; D is unclear. The length of the CDR3 is 15 residues. The germline gives CDR1 MNHNS, CDR2 SASEGT. Trimming took 5 bases from V and 5 from J, leaving 15 bases between them. CDR3 sequence reads: CASSWWASRNEKLFF. DNA for the CDR3: TGTGCCAGCAGTTGGTGGGCCAGCCGAAATGAAAAACTGTTTTTT.

J is TRBJ2-7 and V is TRBV4-3; D may be TRBD1 (6 bases). The germline gives CDR1 LGHNA, CDR2 YSLEER. The length of the CDR3 is 12 residues. Trimming removed 7 bases from V and 3 bases from J, with 10 bases in between. The CDR3 loop is CASTQGFYEQYF. CDR3 in DNA: TGCGCCAGCACTCAGGGGTTCTACGAGCAGTACTTC.

A few counts support this clone. This chain joins TRBV7-2 and TRBJ2-7; 10 nucleotides agree with TRBD1. Per germline, CDR1 SGHTA and CDR2 FQGNSA. This CDR3 comprises 14 residues. V lost 5 bases to trimming and J lost 6 bases; unmatched junction nucleotides: 7. The CDR3 nucleotides read TGTGCCAGCAGCCGGGACAGGGGTTCAGGCGAGCAGTACTTC. As protein: CASSRDRGSGEQYF.

The V gene is TRBV5-4, the J gene TRBJ2-4; 10 bases fit TRBD1. Germline V CDR1 and CDR2: SGHNT, YYREEE (reference sequence). V trimming: 0 bases; J trimming: 8 bases; junction bases outside the gene matches: 11. CDR3 length: 17 residues. The CDR3 DNA is TGTGCCAGCAGCTTGGCCCAGACAGGGGGCGCAAGATACATTCAGTACTTC. Residues: CASSLAQTGGARYIQYF.

The rearrangement links TRBV7-9 to TRBJ1-1; the D is unclear. V was clipped by 1 base and J by 7 bases, with 10 bases between them. This CDR3 spans 13 amino acids. Germline CDR1 is SEHNR and CDR2 is FQNEAQ (reference sequence). The CDR3 DNA sequence: TGTGCCAGCAGCTTAGGCGGAAGTGGTGAAGCTTTCTTT. It translates to CASSLGGSGEAFF.